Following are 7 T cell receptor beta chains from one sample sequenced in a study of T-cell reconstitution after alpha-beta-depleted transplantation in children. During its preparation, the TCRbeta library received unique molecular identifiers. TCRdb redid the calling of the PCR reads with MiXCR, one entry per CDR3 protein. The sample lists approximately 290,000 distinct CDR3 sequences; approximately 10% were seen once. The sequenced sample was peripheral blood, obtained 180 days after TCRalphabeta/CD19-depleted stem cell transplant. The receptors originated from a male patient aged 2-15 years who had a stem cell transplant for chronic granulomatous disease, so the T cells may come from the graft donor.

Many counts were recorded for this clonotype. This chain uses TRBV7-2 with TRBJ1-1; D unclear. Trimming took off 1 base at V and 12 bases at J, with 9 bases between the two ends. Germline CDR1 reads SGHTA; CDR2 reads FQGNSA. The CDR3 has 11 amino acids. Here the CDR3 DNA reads TGTGCCAGCAGCTTAGGAAGGGCAACTTTCTTT. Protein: CASSLGRATFF.

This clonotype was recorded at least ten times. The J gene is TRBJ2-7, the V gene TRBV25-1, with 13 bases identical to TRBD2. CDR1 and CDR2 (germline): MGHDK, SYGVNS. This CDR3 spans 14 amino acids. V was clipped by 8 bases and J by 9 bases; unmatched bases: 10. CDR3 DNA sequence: TGTGCCAGCGGAGGACTAGCGGGAGTCGGATGGCAGTACTTC. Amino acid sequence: CASGGLAGVGWQYF.

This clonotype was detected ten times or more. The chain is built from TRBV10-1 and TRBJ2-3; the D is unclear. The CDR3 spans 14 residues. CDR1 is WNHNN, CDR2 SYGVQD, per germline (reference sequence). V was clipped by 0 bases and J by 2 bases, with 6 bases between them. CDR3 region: CASSESQVTDTQYF. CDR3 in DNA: TGCGCCAGCAGTGAGTCGCAGGTCACAGATACGCAGTATTTT.

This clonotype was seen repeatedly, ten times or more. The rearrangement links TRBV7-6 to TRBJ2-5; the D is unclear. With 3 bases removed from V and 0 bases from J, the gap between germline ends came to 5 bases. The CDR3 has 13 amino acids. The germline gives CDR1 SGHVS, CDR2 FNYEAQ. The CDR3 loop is CASSFGNQETQYF. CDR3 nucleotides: TGTGCCAGCAGCTTCGGCAACCAAGAGACCCAGTACTTC. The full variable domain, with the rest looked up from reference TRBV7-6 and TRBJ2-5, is GAGVSQSPRYKVTKRGQDVALRCDPISGHVSLYWYRQALGQGPEFLTYFNYEAQQDKSGLPNDRFSAERPEGSISTLTIQRTEQRDSAMYRCASSFGNQETQYFGPGTRLLVL.

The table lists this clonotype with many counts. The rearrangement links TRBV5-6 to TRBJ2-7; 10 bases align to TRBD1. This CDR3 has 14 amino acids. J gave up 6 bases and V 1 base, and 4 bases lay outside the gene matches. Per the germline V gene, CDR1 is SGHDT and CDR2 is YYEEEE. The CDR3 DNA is TGTGCCAGCAGCTTGCTAAGGACAGGGGGCGAGCAGTACTTC. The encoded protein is CASSLLRTGGEQYF.

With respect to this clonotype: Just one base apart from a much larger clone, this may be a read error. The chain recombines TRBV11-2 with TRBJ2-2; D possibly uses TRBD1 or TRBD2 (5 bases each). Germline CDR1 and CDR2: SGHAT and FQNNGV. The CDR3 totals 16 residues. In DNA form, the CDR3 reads TGTGCCAACAGCTCCAAGGGATGGGACCCGAACGGGGAGCTGTTTTTT. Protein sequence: CANSSKGWDPNGELFF.

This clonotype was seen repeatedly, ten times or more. CDR3 amino acids: CSVGFYGYTF. The CDR3 DNA follows: TGCAGTGTAGGCTTCTATGGCTACACCTTC. The rearrangement joins TRBV20-1 to TRBJ1-2; D remains ambiguous. Germline V gene lookup returns CDR1 DFQATT and CDR2 SNEGSKA (reference sequence). The germline V and J ends were trimmed by 7 bases and 4 bases, with 7 bases remaining between them. CDR3 size: 10 residues.